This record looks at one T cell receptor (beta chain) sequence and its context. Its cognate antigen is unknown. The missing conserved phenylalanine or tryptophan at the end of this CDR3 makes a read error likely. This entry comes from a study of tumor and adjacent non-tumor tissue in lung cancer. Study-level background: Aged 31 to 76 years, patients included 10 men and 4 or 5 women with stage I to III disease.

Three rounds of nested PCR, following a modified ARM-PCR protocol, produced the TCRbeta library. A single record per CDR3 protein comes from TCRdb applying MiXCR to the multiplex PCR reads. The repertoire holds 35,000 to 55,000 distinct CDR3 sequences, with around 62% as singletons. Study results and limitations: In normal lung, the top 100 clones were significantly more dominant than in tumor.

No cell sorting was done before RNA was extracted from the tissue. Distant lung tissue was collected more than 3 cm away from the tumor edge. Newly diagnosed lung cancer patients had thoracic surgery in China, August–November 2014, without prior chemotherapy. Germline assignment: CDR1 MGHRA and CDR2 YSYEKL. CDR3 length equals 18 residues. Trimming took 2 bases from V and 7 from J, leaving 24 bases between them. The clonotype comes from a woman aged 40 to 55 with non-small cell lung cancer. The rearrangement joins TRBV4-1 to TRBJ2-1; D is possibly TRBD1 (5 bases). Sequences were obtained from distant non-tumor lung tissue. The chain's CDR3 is CASSQPTLGPGSNNEQFL. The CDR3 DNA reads TGCGCCAGCAGCCAACCAACCCTCGGGCCAGGGTCGAATAATGAGCAGTTCCTC.